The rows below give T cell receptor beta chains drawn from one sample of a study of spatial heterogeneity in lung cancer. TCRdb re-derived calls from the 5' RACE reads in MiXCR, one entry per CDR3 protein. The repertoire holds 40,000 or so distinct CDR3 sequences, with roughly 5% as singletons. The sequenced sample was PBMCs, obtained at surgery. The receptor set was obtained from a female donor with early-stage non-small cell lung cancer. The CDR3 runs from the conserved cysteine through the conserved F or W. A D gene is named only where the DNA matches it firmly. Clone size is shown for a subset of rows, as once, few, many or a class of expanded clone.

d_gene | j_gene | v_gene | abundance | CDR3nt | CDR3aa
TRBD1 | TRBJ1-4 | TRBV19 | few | TGTGCCAGTAGTACCGGGACAGGGGGAAATGAAAAACTGTTTTTT | CASSTGTGGNEKLFF
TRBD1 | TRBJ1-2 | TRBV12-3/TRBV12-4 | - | TGTGCCAGCAGTTTAATAAGGACAGGGGATGGCTATGGCTACACCTTC | CASSLIRTGDGYGYTF
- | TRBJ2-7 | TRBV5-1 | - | TGCGCCAGCAGCTTGGCCGGGGCGGGACATCTTTACGAGCAGTACTTC | CASSLAGAGHLYEQYF
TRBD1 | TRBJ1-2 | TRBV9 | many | TGTGCCAGCAGCCCCGGGACAGAGAACTATGGCTACACCTTC | CASSPGTENYGYTF
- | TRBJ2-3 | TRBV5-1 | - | TGCGCCAGCAGCTTGGAAGCCAGGGGAACAGATACGCAGTATTTT | CASSLEARGTDTQYF
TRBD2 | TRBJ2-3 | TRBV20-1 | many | TGCAGTGCTAGAGGCGGGGGGCCGATCACAGATACGCAGTATTTT | CSARGGGPITDTQYF
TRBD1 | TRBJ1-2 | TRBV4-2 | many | TGTGCCAGCAGCCAAGAGCACAGGGGAGGGTTTGGCTACACCTTC | CASSQEHRGGFGYTF
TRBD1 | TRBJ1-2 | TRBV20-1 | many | TGCAGTGCTAGACCGGGACAGGCATACTATGGCTACACCTTC | CSARPGQAYYGYTF
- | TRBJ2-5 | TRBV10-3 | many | TGTGCCATCAGTGAGTCGATGGGCGAGACCCAGTACTTC | CAISESMGETQYF
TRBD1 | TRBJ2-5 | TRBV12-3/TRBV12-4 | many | TGTGCCAGCAGCCGAGGGACAGGAGGAGAGACCCAGTACTTC | CASSRGTGGETQYF
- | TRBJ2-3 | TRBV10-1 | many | TGCGCCAGCAGTGAGTCAACGGCGGGGGCGGGAGATACGCAGTATTTT | CASSESTAGAGDTQYF
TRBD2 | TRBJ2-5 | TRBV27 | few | TGTGCCAGCAGTTTCGGGGGACTAGCGGGAGGAGAGACCCAGTACTTC | CASSFGGLAGGETQYF
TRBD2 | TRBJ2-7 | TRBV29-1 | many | TGCAGCGTTTCGCGGGGGGCGGAAGAGCAGTACTTC | CSVSRGAEEQYF
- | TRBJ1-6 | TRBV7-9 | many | TGTGCCAGCAGCTTAGACAGTTCACCCCTCCACTTT | CASSLDSSPLHF
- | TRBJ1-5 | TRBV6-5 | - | TGTGCCAGCAGGGACGACAGGACGAGCAATCAGCCCCAGCATTTT | CASRDDRTSNQPQHF
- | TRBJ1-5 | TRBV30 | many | TGTGCCTGGAGTTTCGGCGGCAATCAGCCCCAGCATTTT | CAWSFGGNQPQHF
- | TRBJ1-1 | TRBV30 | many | TGTGCCTGGAGTGTACGCAGGACCCAAATTGAAGCTTTCTTT | CAWSVRRTQIEAFF
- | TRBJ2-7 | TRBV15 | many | TGTGCCACCAGCAGAGAGGACAGCCTTCCGGGACGGCGCGAGCAGTACTTC | CATSREDSLPGRREQYF
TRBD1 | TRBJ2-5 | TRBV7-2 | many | TGTGCCAGCAGCTTAGTGGACAGGAGTCAGGAGACCCAGTACTTC | CASSLVDRSQETQYF
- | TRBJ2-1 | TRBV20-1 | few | TGCAGTGCTAGTCGGGGCAAGGAGCAGTTCTTC | CSASRGKEQFF